Below, 17 T cell receptor beta chains from the same sample are listed, as sequenced in a study of T-cell reconstitution after alpha-beta-depleted transplantation in children. The TCRbeta library was prepared with unique molecular identifiers. TCRdb reprocessed the PCR reads with MiXCR, giving one entry per CDR3 protein. The sample carries more than 450,000 distinct CDR3 sequences, roughly 18% recorded once. Sequencing was performed on PBMCs from the stem cell graft donor, taken from the stem cell graft. These receptors were taken from a human donor who donated a stem cell graft to a child with acute lymphoblastic leukemia.

The chain recombines TRBV3-1 with TRBJ2-7, with TRBD2 matching 9 bases. The CDR3 is made up of 16 amino acids. The J segment lost 5 bases and the V segment lost 4 bases, leaving 12 bases of the junction unmatched. CDR1 and CDR2 from the germline V gene are LGHDT and YNNKEL (reference sequence). CDR3 nucleotides: TGTGCCAGCAGCCCGCAGAAGGCGGGAGGGCCCCACGAGCAGTACTTC. Residues: CASSPQKAGGPHEQYF.

This chain links TRBV3-1 with TRBJ2-1, with TRBD1 matching 8 bases. This CDR3 has 18 amino acids. J was trimmed by 2 bases and V by 0 bases; bases with no gene match: 9. Germline V lookup: CDR1 LGHDT, CDR2 YNNKEL (reference sequence). The CDR3 loop is CASSQDLRGQAPYNEQFF. As DNA, the CDR3 is TGTGCCAGCAGCCAAGATCTTAGGGGACAGGCTCCCTACAATGAGCAGTTCTTC.

This chain uses TRBV5-6 with TRBJ1-1; 11 bases agree with TRBD1. This CDR3 contains 15 residues. The trim removed 4 bases at V and 4 bases at J, leaving 6 bases unmatched. From germline, CDR1 is SGHDT and CDR2 YYEEEE. CDR3: CASSMDRGPLTEAFF. CDR3 nucleotides: TGTGCCAGCAGCATGGACAGGGGGCCCCTCACTGAAGCTTTCTTT.

This clonotype was counted only a few times. This rearrangement joins TRBV3-1 to TRBJ2-1; possibly TRBD1 for D (5 bases). CDR3 length: 13 residues. CDR1 and CDR2 from the germline V gene are LGHDT and YNNKEL (reference sequence). The ends were cut back, 6 bases at V and 5 bases at J, with 11 bases in the middle. This chain's CDR3 is CASSDVGHNEQFF. CDR3 coding DNA: TGTGCCAGCAGTGACGTGGGGCACAATGAGCAGTTCTTC.

This chain uses TRBV19 with TRBJ2-2; D not resolved. The V and J ends lost 1 base and 3 bases respectively, with 12 bases between them. Germline V gene sequence: CDR1 LNHDA, CDR2 SQIVND (reference sequence). CDR3 length equals 16 residues. CDR3 in DNA: TGTGCCAGTAGTATAGTAGGGCTTTCGGACACCGGGGAGCTGTTTTTT. It yields the protein CASSIVGLSDTGELFF.

The chain has TRBV20-1 and TRBJ2-1, with D unclear. Trimming took 6 bases from V and 0 from J, leaving 12 bases between them. Per germline, CDR1 DFQATT and CDR2 SNEGSKA (reference sequence). This CDR3 is 14 amino acids long. The DNA for the CDR3 is TGCAGTGCGGTCAAGGCGAGCTCCTACAATGAGCAGTTCTTC. Its translation: CSAVKASSYNEQFF.

In this sample, this clonotype turned up a few times. The chain uses TRBV9 and TRBJ2-7; D is perhaps TRBD1 (6 bases). The CDR3 spans 14 residues. From germline, CDR1 is SGDLS and CDR2 YYNGEE. Trimming removed 0 bases from V and 4 bases from J, with 11 bases in between. CDR3 region: CASSVEGHFYEQYF. CDR3 in DNA: TGTGCCAGCAGCGTAGAGGGACACTTTTACGAGCAGTACTTC.

The rearrangement uses TRBV2 and TRBJ2-2; D unresolved. Trimming cost V 4 bases and J 7 bases, with 22 bases left between them. The CDR3 consists of 17 residues. CDR1 SNHLY and CDR2 FYNNEI come from the germline V gene. CDR3 nucleotide sequence: TGTGCCAGCAGTGGCGGCTGGAGCGTCCAAGAAGGCGGGGAGCTGTTTTTT. Protein sequence: CASSGGWSVQEGGELFF.

The chain recombines TRBV11-2 with TRBJ2-1, with TRBD1 identical over 7 bases. V lost 4 bases and J lost 7; bases outside the gene matches: 19. The CDR3 covers 18 residues. The V gene's germline CDR1 is SGHAT and CDR2 FQNNGV. CDR3 amino acids: CASSSRKGARSGVNEQFF. Here the CDR3 DNA reads TGTGCCAGCAGCTCTCGGAAGGGGGCGCGAAGTGGTGTGAATGAGCAGTTCTTC.

This clonotype turned up a few times. The chain is built from TRBV29-1 and TRBJ1-1; tentative D call: TRBD1 (5 bases). Germline V gene lookup returns CDR1 SQVTM and CDR2 ANQGSEA. The CDR3 has 14 amino acids. With 6 bases removed from V and 0 bases from J, the gap between germline ends came to 14 bases. The CDR3 DNA follows: TGCAGCGTGGGGGGTTGGGGAATGAACACTGAAGCTTTCTTT. This gives the protein CSVGGWGMNTEAFF.

This clonotype was seen only a few times. The rearrangement links TRBV19 to TRBJ1-1; D might be TRBD1 (5 bases). CDR1 is LNHDA, CDR2 SQIVND, per germline (reference sequence). Trimming cost V 5 bases and J 7 bases, with 8 bases left between them. This CDR3 comprises 11 residues. The CDR3 sequence: CASSLTDEAFF. For the CDR3, the DNA is TGTGCCAGTAGTTTGACAGATGAAGCTTTCTTT.

This clonotype turned up a few times. J is TRBJ1-2 and V is TRBV21-1; the table names TRBD1, a call not compared with the DNA. TRBV21-1 is given as a pseudogene. The CDR3 sequence is 13 residues long. The CDR3 loop reads CASSKDSSNGYTF. The CDR3 DNA follows: TGTGCCAGCAGCAAGGACAGCTCCAATGGCTACACCTTC.

The V and J genes are TRBV13 and TRBJ2-7; 12 nucleotides line up with TRBD2. V shed 3 bases, J shed 4 bases, and the junction held 4 bases outside the gene matches. The CDR3 has 15 amino acids. CDR1 and CDR2 from the germline V gene are PRHDT and FYEKMQ (reference sequence). Here the CDR3 reads CASSFLTSGRYEQYF. CDR3 DNA: TGTGCCAGCAGCTTTCTGACTAGCGGGAGATACGAGCAGTACTTC.

This clonotype showed up just a few times. The rearrangement links TRBV6-5 to TRBJ1-1; a possible D gene is TRBD1 (5 bases). The CDR3 contains 12 residues. The germline V gene encodes CDR1 MNHEY and CDR2 SVGAGI. V lost 10 bases and J lost 3, with 12 bases in between. The CDR3 sequence: CATGGLDTEAFF. The CDR3 nucleotides read TGTGCCACCGGGGGTTTAGACACTGAAGCTTTCTTT.

This rearrangement joins TRBV7-3 to TRBJ2-7; TRBD2 agrees at 10 bases. Losses at the gene ends were 3 bases for V and 5 bases for J; bases not matched to a gene: 7. Germline CDR1 and CDR2: SGHTA and FQGTGA. The CDR3 sequence is 15 residues long. CDR3 bases: TGTGCCAGCAGCTTCGAAACTAGCGGGATCCACGAGCAGTACTTC. Translating gives CASSFETSGIHEQYF.

V gene TRBV12-3 or TRBV12-4 combines with J gene TRBJ2-1; TRBD2 matches 7 bases. This CDR3 is 15 amino acids long. J was trimmed by 7 bases and V by 5 bases; bases with no gene match: 11. The CDR3 DNA follows: TGTGCCAGCAGTCCTACTAGCGCCCACGGGAATGAGCAGTTCTTC. Translating it yields CASSPTSAHGNEQFF.

The rearrangement links TRBV21-1 to TRBJ1-1; TRBD1 is the table's D call, not checked against the DNA. TRBV21-1 is a known pseudogene. This CDR3 has 17 amino acids. CDR3 residues: CASSKRTGAEQNTEAFF. For the CDR3, the DNA is TGTGCCAGCAGCAAGAGGACAGGGGCGGAACAAAACACTGAAGCTTTCTTT.